The 13 T cell receptor beta chains below were found in one sample sequenced in a study of blood T cell repertoires in COVID-19. Clones were read by immunoSEQ multiplex PCR, and TCRdb kept only the in-frame ones, dropping some. The sample holds 350,000 to 450,000 clones; 80% to 95% are singletons and the top ten take around 0.86%. Sequenced sample: PBMCs or T cells enriched from blood (not recorded which). Receptor source: a woman between 40 and 55 years old who had been exposed to COVID-19.

The chain recombines TRBV11-3 with TRBJ1-1; D possibly corresponds to TRBD1 (5 bases). Germline V gene lookup returns CDR1 SGHNT and CDR2 YENEEA. V was pared by 1 base and J by 3 bases, with 18 bases between. CDR3 length: 17 residues. Here the CDR3 reads CASSLGRVGGRDTEAFF. The CDR3 DNA is TGTGCCAGCAGCTTAGGACGGGTCGGGGGTAGGGACACTGAAGCTTTCTTT.

The chain is built from TRBV7-6 and TRBJ2-7; 12 bases align to TRBD2. In germline, CDR1 is SGHVS, CDR2 FNYEAQ. V trimming: 5 bases; J trimming: 4 bases; junction bases outside the gene matches: 9. The CDR3 spans 16 residues. CDR3 region: CASSIRLAGGVYEQYF. DNA for the CDR3: TGTGCCAGCAGCATACGCCTAGCGGGAGGGGTATACGAGCAGTACTTC. Variable domain in full (rest from reference TRBV7-6 and TRBJ2-7): GAGVSQSPRYKVTKRGQDVALRCDPISGHVSLYWYRQALGQGPEFLTYFNYEAQQDKSGLPNDRFSAERPEGSISTLTIQRTEQRDSAMYRCASSIRLAGGVYEQYFGPGTRLTVT.

CDR3 amino acids: CASSGPPGHTNTEAFF. CDR3 DNA sequence: TGTGCCAGCAGCGGACCACCGGGACACACAAACACTGAAGCTTTCTTT. The J gene is TRBJ1-1, the V gene TRBV7-9, with D possibly TRBD1 on 6 matching bases. V was clipped by 5 bases and J by 2 bases, with 18 bases between them. Looked up from germline, CDR1 is SEHNR and CDR2 is FQNEAQ (reference sequence). The CDR3 contains 16 residues.

V and J are TRBV18 and TRBJ1-4, with a possible D match to TRBD1 (6 bases). The germline gives CDR1 KGHSH, CDR2 LQKENI. Trimming removed 3 bases at V and 8 bases at J, with 16 bases between. The CDR3 is 15 amino acids. The CDR3, as DNA: TGTGCCAGCTCACCTGTGACAGGTTCCCTGGAAAAACTGTTTTTT. Its protein product is CASSPVTGSLEKLFF.

This chain joins TRBV11-2 and TRBJ1-6; D might be TRBD1 (6 bases). CDR3 length: 17 residues. With 1 base removed from V and 9 bases from J, the gap between germline ends came to 19 bases. Germline V gene data show CDR1 as SGHAT and CDR2 as FQNNGV. For the CDR3, the DNA is TGTGCCAGCAGCTTAGTCAGGGGCAGCGAAAGGGGTTCACCCCTCCACTTT. This encodes CASSLVRGSERGSPLHF. Drawing the rest from reference TRBV11-2 and TRBJ1-6, the complete variable domain is EAGVAQSPRYKIIEKRQSVAFWCNPISGHATLYWYQQILGQGPKLLIQFQNNGVVDDSQLPKDRFSAERLKGVDSTLKIQPAKLEDSAVYLCASSLVRGSERGSPLHFGNGTRLTVT.

In the case of this clone: The sample has other DNA sequences that encode this CDR3 too. The chain joins TRBV5-1 to TRBJ1-1, with a tentative D call TRBD1 (6 bases). Trimming took 1 base from V and 8 from J, leaving 9 bases between them. Germline CDR1 and CDR2: SGHRS and YFSETQ. CDR3 length: 12 residues. CDR3 amino acids: CASSLSGTEAFF. The CDR3, as DNA: TGCGCCAGCAGCTTGAGTGGGACAGAAGCTTTCTTT. The variable domain in full, with the rest retrieved from reference TRBV5-1 and TRBJ1-1, is KAGVTQTPRYLIKTRGQQVTLSCSPISGHRSVSWYQQTPGQGLQFLFEYFSETQRNKGNFPGRFSGRQFSNSRSEMNVSTLELGDSALYLCASSLSGTEAFFGQGTRLTVV.

V gene TRBV2 combines with J gene TRBJ1-1; 7 bases are shared with TRBD1. Trimming at V came to 6 bases and at J to 2 bases, leaving 6 bases not matched to a gene. Germline V CDR1 and CDR2: SNHLY, FYNNEI. The CDR3 contains 14 residues. In DNA, the CDR3 is TGTGCCAGCAGCCGACAGGGTATTAACACTGAAGCTTTCTTT. Translating gives CASSRQGINTEAFF.

J is TRBJ1-5 and V is TRBV6-5; 7 nucleotides match TRBD1. Trimming at V came to 5 bases and at J to 5 bases, leaving 3 bases not matched to a gene. CDR3 length: 13 residues. Germline loops: CDR1 MNHEY, CDR2 SVGAGI. CDR3 loop: CASSPGQHQPQHF. In DNA, the CDR3 is TGTGCCAGCAGTCCGGGACAGCATCAGCCCCAGCATTTT.

The V gene is TRBV7-3, the J gene TRBJ1-2; TRBD1 matches 7 bases. The V gene end was trimmed by 3 bases and the J gene end by 7 bases; junction bases not matched to a gene: 11. There are 15 residues in the CDR3. Germline CDR1 is SGHTA and CDR2 is FQGTGA. The CDR3 loop reads CASSFGQVGLGGYTF. DNA of the CDR3: TGTGCCAGCAGCTTCGGACAGGTGGGGCTGGGTGGCTACACCTTC.

The chain recombines TRBV20-1 with TRBJ1-1; no reliable D call. V shed 5 bases and J shed 4 bases, with 8 bases lying between them. The CDR3 sequence is 11 residues long. Germline V lookup: CDR1 DFQATT, CDR2 SNEGSKA (reference sequence). The CDR3 here is CSALGGTEAFF. The CDR3 DNA is TGCAGTGCTCTCGGTGGCACTGAAGCTTTCTTT.

The V call is TRBV30, the J call TRBJ1-1, with unresolved D. The CDR3 is made up of 12 amino acids. V was cut by 5 bases and J by 1 base, with 8 bases left in between. The germline V gene has CDR1 GTSNPN and CDR2 SVGIG (reference sequence). The CDR3 bases are TGTGCCTGGGAGAGCCGGAACACTGAAGCTTTCTTT. Its protein is CAWESRNTEAFF.

The V and J genes are TRBV19 and TRBJ1-5; a possible D gene is TRBD1 (5 bases). The germline CDR1 and CDR2 sequences are LNHDA and SQIVND (reference sequence). CDR3 length equals 15 residues. V lost 2 bases to trimming and J lost 1 base, with 9 bases between them. Written as DNA, the CDR3 is TGTGCCAGTAGTATACAGGGTGCAAGCAATCAGCCCCAGCATTTT. Protein product: CASSIQGASNQPQHF.

The chain is built from TRBV15 and TRBJ2-3; no firm D call. Trimming removed 5 bases from V and 1 base from J, with 19 bases in between. Germline V gives CDR1 LNHNV, CDR2 YYDKDF (reference sequence). The CDR3 covers 17 residues. The CDR3 DNA reads TGTGCCACCAGCGCCGAGCCCAATCCCAAACGCACAGATACGCAGTATTTT. It encodes CATSAEPNPKRTDTQYF.